This record concerns one T cell receptor beta chain sequence. The J segment lost 6 bases and the V segment lost 4 bases, leaving 9 bases of the junction unmatched. There are 14 residues in the CDR3. The V gene's germline CDR1 is SGHVS and CDR2 FQNEAQ. These data come from a study of blood T cell repertoires in COVID-19. Turning to the study itself: Whether acute or convalescent, the COVID-19 samples came from the United States, Italy and Spain. The analysed material was cDNA or gDNA that came from T cells, B-cell-depleted T cells, or PBMCs.

Original handling: Reference gene primers were amplified, and this amplification served to estimate nucleated cell counts. Using immunoSEQ multiplex PCR, the repertoire was profiled, and TCRdb retains in-frame clones only, with some absent. The V and J calls and clone size come from that table; D and trimming were worked out from the DNA. The sample records 250,000 to 350,000 clones, 87% being singletons. The specimen sequenced was peripheral blood. This chain uses TRBV7-8 with TRBJ2-7; 7 positions match TRBD2. The origin of this receptor is a man between 18 and 35 years old with active or convalescent COVID-19. CDR3 DNA sequence: TGTGCCAGCAGCTCCCTCCGACTAGCTGGCGAGCAGTACTTC. This codes for CASSSLRLAGEQYF.